Here is one T cell receptor (beta chain) with its context. In this sample, this clonotype turned up many times. Its specific antigen is unknown. Within one base of it there is no much larger clone, and no base qualities were kept. The TCR beta CDR3 regions were amplified from the RNA transcripts. The TCR CDR3 was subjected to a first round of RT-PCR using the HTBI primer set and the Qiagen OneStep RT-PCR kit. Libraries were constructed in a second round of multiplex PCR, after which size selection and purification were carried out. The libraries were sequenced on an Illumina HiSeq2000 using paired-end 100 bp reads. As for the authors' bioinformatics: Raw data were processed with SOAPnuke, discarding reads with adapters, uncalled bases, mean Phred below 15, or no exact constant-primer or identifier match. COPE v1.2.5 was used to merge high-quality paired reads, and clonotypes were defined as unique nucleotide sequences. MiTCR v1.1 was used to align the clonotypes against IMGT TRBV, TRBD and TRBJ reference segments. The analysis was restricted to V-J combinations with a frequency above 0.0001, which together covered 99% to 99.2% of the repertoires. A TCS score was defined as the ratio of F50 (clonal expansion) to E x V (chaos), with BLOSUM62-based TCRdist applied between CDR3 peptides within each V-J. Welch's t-statistics and random forest reduced fewer than 550 V-J features to about 12, which were used in a naive Bayes classifier (R e1071). TCRdb cleaned the public reads at Q25 with fastp, built clones with MiXCR and kept in-frame beta chains. Rows with one shared CDR3 protein collapse into an entry with the most common genes and DNA. The V and J calls here are based on TCRdb, not the publication. Recorded for this sample are 600,000 to 750,000 distinct CDR3 sequences; 15% to 20% of them occurred a single time. The top ten clonotypes cover around 15% of the sample.

The germline V gene gives CDR1 as MNHNS and CDR2 as SASEGT. V is clipped by 5 bases and J by 3 bases, and the sequence between their germline boundaries is 16 bases long. Including cysteine and phenylalanine, the CDR3 has 15 amino acids. Just the 45-base CDR3 DNA is kept, in frame starting at base 1. The data derive from a study of T cells in Graves' hyperthyroidism and ophthalmopathy (dated by TCRdb to 2018 to 2020). With regard to the full study: Peripheral blood was sampled at the time of initial diagnosis, prior to any treatment. The paper describes TCR Vbeta CDR3 sequencing of 140 or so peripheral blood samples, made up of some 42 ophthalmopathy patients, approximately 73 hyperthyroidism patients and approximately 17 progressor patients. To identify TCR V-J signatures that set the groups apart, the researchers used a discovery cohort of roughly 100 patients, made up of under 50 with Graves' ophthalmopathy and about 55 with stable Graves' hyperthyroidism. Following sampling, methimazole starting at 30 mg daily was given to hyperthyroidism patients, and high-dose intravenous methylprednisolone was given to ophthalmopathy patients. Whether ophthalmopathy could be predicted prospectively was tested in an independent validation cohort made up of 18 to 20 hyperthyroidism patients plus 17 patients who later progressed to ophthalmopathy. For training and testing, the roughly 93 patients in the discovery cohort were randomly divided in a 7:3 ratio. In addition, the study compared T-cell repertoires in thyroid tissue and in blood from several Graves' hyperthyroidism patients. Here is what the overall study found, with its caveats: In validation, the model predicted progression to ophthalmopathy with about 71% sensitivity and about 72% specificity, a median of 6.5 months before onset. Most expanded thyroid clonotypes (frequency above 0.001) were also found in blood, which suggests that blood repertoires may mirror thyroid immune responses. A 13 V-J signature model separated ophthalmopathy from stable hyperthyroidism, with nearly 90% sensitivity and 81% to 82% specificity in cross-validation and 80%/75% in testing. Sample size was not statistically predetermined, and blinding of investigators to group allocation was not performed.

A patient counted as having stable Graves' hyperthyroidism if no progression to ophthalmopathy occurred over 18 months of follow-up. Hyperthyroidism patients were newly diagnosed, had a disease duration of under 2 months, and were aged 18 to 65 years. Any patient with an uncontrolled infection, another autoimmune disease, pregnancy or lactation was excluded. Diagnoses were based on clinical symptoms, serum thyroxine and TRAb, thyroid ultrasound and orbital computed tomography. PBMCs were separated from 10 ml of fresh peripheral blood using Ficoll-Paque density gradient centrifugation. Total RNA was extracted with Trizol reagent, and quality was checked on an Agilent 2100 Bioanalyzer.

The specimen sequenced was blood. The chain couples TRBV6-1 to TRBJ1-1; the best D guess is TRBD1, with 5 bases matching. This receptor was identified in a man aged 50 or older with Graves' hyperthyroidism. The DNA sequence is TGTGCCAGCAGTCCTCGGGACCCCTCGGACACTGAAGCTTTCTTT. Its translation is CASSPRDPSDTEAFF.